This T cell receptor beta chain came from a study of blood T cells in healthy people across ages. This CDR3 is 14 amino acids long. Germline assignment: CDR1 ENHRY and CDR2 SYGVKD. General study results and limits: The study lacked donor CMV status, which possibly confounded expanded clonotype changes.

Only a few counts were recorded for this clonotype. The antigen remains unidentified. A much bigger clone sits one base away, suggesting this may be a read error. It was with a sample-barcoded 5' primer and a J-beta primer mix that a second PCR of roughly 7 to 12 cycles was run. TCRdb itself ran the 5' RACE reads through MiXCR, one entry per CDR3 protein. This sample has 870,000 or so distinct CDR3 sequences, with 25% to 30% found just once. The V call is TRBV10-3, the J call TRBJ2-5, with 8 positions matching TRBD1. Near its end, the DNA agrees better with TRBJ2-7, so the J call may be wrong. Sequences were obtained from blood. This clonotype was sampled from a woman at least 80 years old in good health. CDR3 coding DNA: TGTGCCATCAGTGAGGGCAGGGGGCCGGGCGAGCAGTACTTC. Encoded protein: CAISEGRGPGEQYF.